This T cell receptor beta chain was captured in a study of T cells in Graves' hyperthyroidism and ophthalmopathy. Germline V gene sequence: CDR1 ENHRY, CDR2 SYGVKD. The CDR3 totals 16 residues. V was shortened by 11 bases and J by 0 bases, with 20 bases between the two germline ends. This clonotype was seen many times. TCR beta CDR3 regions were amplified from RNA transcripts. The study used the HTBI primer set for a first-round RT-PCR of the TCR CDR3. TCRdb re-analysed the multiplex PCR reads in MiXCR, keeping a single row per CDR3 protein. The sample comprises around 700,000 distinct CDR3 sequences, 35% of which are singletons, and 30% to 40% rests with the top ten.

This receptor was taken from a woman aged 40 to 50 with Graves' hyperthyroidism. The chain has TRBV10-3 and TRBJ1-5; no reliable D call. Sample: blood. The CDR3 protein is CAFLVLGRHSNQPQHF. DNA of the CDR3: TGTGCCTTCCTAGTGTTGGGTCGGCATAGCAATCAGCCCCAGCATTTT.